Following are 20 T cell receptor beta chains from one sample sequenced in a study of OX40 agonist ivuxolimab in advanced cancers. The method was immunoSEQ multiplex PCR; TCRdb's version includes in-frame clones alone and lacks a portion of them. Of fewer than 55,000 clones in the sample, less than 90% were seen once. The sample in question was CD4+ or CD8+ T cells sorted from blood, obtained in a trial of the OX40 agonist ivuxolimab. The receptors stem from an adult with an advanced solid tumor such as melanoma, head and neck, liver or kidney cancer.

The chain couples TRBV27 to TRBJ2-6, with unresolved D. Germline values: CDR1 MNHEY, CDR2 SMNVEV (reference sequence). The V and J ends lost 6 bases and 2 bases respectively, with 8 bases between them. The CDR3 is made up of 14 amino acids. The CDR3: CASSLLTGANVLTF. In DNA, the CDR3 is TGTGCCAGCAGCCTCCTTACTGGGGCCAACGTCCTGACTTTC.

The chain has TRBV25-1 and TRBJ2-5, with D possibly TRBD2 on 6 matching bases. Trimming cost V 6 bases and J 5 bases, with 13 bases left between them. CDR1 is MGHDK, CDR2 SYGVNS, per germline. The CDR3 runs 13 residues. The DNA of the CDR3 is TGTGCCAGCAGCCATAGACTAGATGAGACCCAGTACTTC. Protein product: CASSHRLDETQYF.

The chain joins TRBV7-9 to TRBJ1-5; TRBD1 agrees at 9 bases. Germline V gene lookup returns CDR1 SEHNR and CDR2 FQNEAQ (reference sequence). CDR3 length equals 14 residues. The V segment lost 5 bases and the J segment 4 bases; nucleotides outside the gene matches: 3. The CDR3 loop is CASSPGQGNQPQHF. The CDR3 coding sequence is TGTGCCAGCAGCCCGGGACAGGGAAATCAGCCCCAGCATTTT.

This clone has only a few counts. This chain joins TRBV6-1 and TRBJ1-5, with unresolved D. This CDR3 has 15 residues. Trimming cost V 2 bases and J 1 base, with 9 bases left between them. Germline lookup yields CDR1 MNHNS and CDR2 SASEGT. The CDR3 coding sequence is TGTGCCAGCAGTGAACGGGTGGGAAGCAATCAGCCCCAGCATTTT. It codes for CASSERVGSNQPQHF.

This chain joins TRBV7-8 and TRBJ2-1; 8 bases line up with TRBD2. Losses at the gene ends were 5 bases for V and 7 bases for J; bases not matched to a gene: 10. Germline loops: CDR1 SGHVS, CDR2 FQNEAQ. The CDR3 sequence is 15 residues long. The CDR3 bases are TGTGCCAGCAGCCCGCCGGGACTAGTTCTTAATGAGCAGTTCTTC. Encoded protein: CASSPPGLVLNEQFF. The full variable domain, with the rest looked up from reference TRBV7-8 and TRBJ2-1, is GAGVSQSPRYKVAKRGQDVALRCDPISGHVSLFWYQQALGQGPEFLTYFQNEAQLDKSGLPSDRFFAERPEGSVSTLKIQRTQQEDSAVYLCASSPPGLVLNEQFFGPGTRLTVL.

The rearrangement uses TRBV30 and TRBJ1-1; TRBD1 aligns across 12 bases. Looked up from germline, CDR1 is GTSNPN and CDR2 is SVGIG (reference sequence). CDR3 length: 15 residues. J lost 3 bases, V lost 7 bases, and 9 bases had no gene match. Written as DNA, the CDR3 is TGTGCCTCCCGCCGGGACAGGGGGCTTGACACTGAAGCTTTCTTT. It translates to CASRRDRGLDTEAFF.

The chain has TRBV27 and TRBJ1-1, with D unresolved. The length of the CDR3 is 14 residues. Germline CDR1 and CDR2: MNHEY and SMNVEV (reference sequence). V was pared by 7 bases and J by 2 bases, with 14 bases between. This chain's CDR3 is CASKPHGVNTEAFF. Written as DNA, the CDR3 is TGTGCCAGCAAACCACACGGGGTCAACACTGAAGCTTTCTTT.

The rearrangement joins TRBV10-2 to TRBJ1-2; unclear D gene. Germline V lookup: CDR1 WSHSY, CDR2 SAAADI. The CDR3 sequence is 13 residues long. V lost 3 bases and J lost 3, with 8 bases in between. The CDR3 coding sequence is TGCGCCAGCAGTGAAGGCAGCTACTATGGCTACACCTTC. It codes for CASSEGSYYGYTF.

A single count supports this clone. V is TRBV5-8 and J is TRBJ1-3, with 8 bases matching TRBD1. Germline CDR1 SGHTS, CDR2 YDEGEE. CDR3 length: 15 amino acids. V trimming: 4 bases; J trimming: 2 bases; junction bases outside the gene matches: 5. As DNA, the CDR3 is TGTGCCAGCAGCATCGGGACAGGTCCTGGAAACACCATATATTTT. Amino acid sequence: CASSIGTGPGNTIYF. The full variable domain, its missing parts supplied by reference TRBV5-8 and TRBJ1-3, is EAGVTQSPTHLIKTRGQQATLRCSPISGHTSVYWYQQALGLGLQFLLWYDEGEERNRGNFPPRFSGRQFPNYSSELNVNALELEDSALYLCASSIGTGPGNTIYFGEGSWLTVV.

This clone showed up just a few times. This chain uses TRBV27 with TRBJ2-6, with D perhaps TRBD2 (5 bases). The CDR3 sequence is 19 residues long. Between the trimmed V and J ends, which lost 6 bases and 0 bases, there was a span of 21 bases. Germline V gene lookup returns CDR1 MNHEY and CDR2 SMNVEV (reference sequence). For the CDR3, the DNA is TGTGCCAGCAGCGACCAGAGGGCAGCTAGTTTCTCTGGGGCCAACGTCCTGACTTTC. Protein sequence: CASSDQRAASFSGANVLTF.

The CDR3 spells CASSETGGLNEKLFF. As DNA, the CDR3 is TGTGCCAGCAGCGAGACAGGGGGGCTAAATGAAAAACTGTTTTTT. The chain has TRBV9 and TRBJ1-4; 9 bases align to TRBD1. CDR3 length: 15 amino acids. V shed 3 bases, J shed 5 bases, and the junction held 5 bases outside the gene matches. Germline-derived CDR1 and CDR2 are SGDLS and YYNGEE.

The chain couples TRBV29-1 to TRBJ2-3; TRBD2 matches 15 bases. In germline, CDR1 is SQVTM, CDR2 ANQGSEA. This CDR3 contains 17 residues. Trimming at V came to 6 bases and at J to 3 bases, leaving 10 bases not matched to a gene. The CDR3 DNA reads as TGCAGCGTGACCGGGACTAGCGGGGGGCTTGGGACAGATACGCAGTATTTT. Residues: CSVTGTSGGLGTDTQYF.

This clone was detected only once. The V call is TRBV11-3, the J call TRBJ2-7, with D perhaps TRBD1 or TRBD2 (5 bases each). Germline assignment: CDR1 SGHNT and CDR2 YENEEA. Between the trimmed V and J ends, which lost 3 bases and 0 bases, there was a span of 9 bases. There are 14 residues in the CDR3. The CDR3 nucleotides are TGTGCCAGCAGCTTTTCGGGGACCTCCTACGAGCAGTACTTC. Encoded protein: CASSFSGTSYEQYF. The full variable domain, its missing parts supplied by reference TRBV11-3 and TRBJ2-7, is EAGVVQSPRYKIIEKKQPVAFWCNPISGHNTLYWYLQNLGQGPELLIRYENEEAVDDSQLPKDRFSAERLKGVDSTLKIQPAELGDSAVYLCASSFSGTSYEQYFGPGTRLTVT.

This chain joins TRBV5-1 and TRBJ2-1; D unclear. Trimming left V 4 bases short and J 0 bases short, with 14 bases between. This CDR3 contains 16 residues. Germline CDR1 and CDR2: SGHRS and YFSETQ. The CDR3 sequence: CASSIRPASSYNEQFF. CDR3 DNA sequence: TGCGCCAGCAGCATACGACCGGCGAGCTCCTACAATGAGCAGTTCTTC.

This chain connects TRBV7-3 to TRBJ2-3; no clear D gene. Trimming took 2 bases from V and 0 from J, leaving 9 bases between them. CDR3 length equals 15 residues. Germline V gives CDR1 SGHTA, CDR2 FQGTGA. CDR3 residues: CASSLVVGSTDTQYF. The CDR3 coding sequence is TGTGCCAGCAGCTTAGTCGTCGGGAGCACAGATACGCAGTATTTT.

The chain employs TRBV9 and TRBJ2-7; D may be TRBD1 or TRBD2 (5 bases each). The CDR3 sequence is 15 residues long. Germline CDR1 reads SGDLS; CDR2 reads YYNGEE. The V gene lost 0 bases and the J gene lost 2 bases, with 12 bases spanning the gap. The CDR3 bases are TGTGCCAGCAGCGTAGGTCGTAGGGGAGCCTACGAGCAGTACTTC. Its translation: CASSVGRRGAYEQYF.

CDR3 in amino acids: CSVEGGGPTDTQYF. As DNA, the CDR3 is TGCAGCGTTGAAGGGGGGGGGCCCACAGATACGCAGTATTTT. This sequence joins TRBV29-1 and TRBJ2-3; D is possibly TRBD2 (7 bases). This CDR3 contains 14 residues. The germline CDR1 and CDR2 sequences are SQVTM and ANQGSEA. Trimming left V 1 base short and J 2 bases short, with 10 bases between.

Here the CDR3 reads CASSQLRAGRSSYEQYF. CDR3 bases: TGCGCCAGCAGCCAACTCCGGGCCGGAAGGAGCTCCTACGAGCAGTACTTC. The rearrangement links TRBV4-1 to TRBJ2-7, with unresolved D. Trimming pared 2 bases from V and 0 bases from J, leaving 17 bases between. This CDR3 has 17 amino acids. CDR1 MGHRA and CDR2 YSYEKL come from the germline V gene.

This clone was counted between two and nine times. At one boundary the junction diverges from the germline segment, which might be a read error. The J gene is TRBJ1-2, the V gene TRBV7-3; D possibly corresponds to TRBD1 (5 bases). This CDR3 comprises 16 residues. Germline assignment: CDR1 SGHTA and CDR2 FQGTGA. The CDR3 sequence: CASSLTHGTANYGYTF. Written as DNA, the CDR3 is TGTGCCAGCAGCCTAACTCATGGGACCGCGAACTATGGCTACACCTTC.

The gene calls are TRBV15 and TRBJ1-2; D gene unclear. The CDR3 length is 14 residues. Germline loops: CDR1 LNHNV, CDR2 YYDKDF (reference sequence). V was trimmed by 1 base and J by 5 bases, leaving 11 bases between them. Written as DNA, the CDR3 is TGTGCCACCAGCAGAGTGGACCCGAGGTATGGCTACACCTTC. Amino acids: CATSRVDPRYGYTF.